A selection of T cell receptor beta chains follows, all from one sample in a study of identical twins. TCRdb reprocessed the 5' RACE reads via MiXCR and lists one record per CDR3 protein. The table shows a few hundred thousand distinct CDR3 sequences, with roughly 20% occurring only once. Material: naive T cells sorted from blood. Receptors originate from a man in his forties or fifties in good health. The CDR3 runs from the conserved cysteine through the conserved F or W. A D gene is named only where the DNA matches it firmly. A row's size may be missing; if present it is once, few, many or a size class.

CDR3: CASSQVPLNTEAFF
DNA: TGTGCCAGCAGCCAAGTACCACTGAACACTGAAGCTTTCTTT
size: few
D: -
V: TRBV4-2
J: TRBJ1-1

CDR3: CSATGLAVGAYNEQFF
DNA: TGCAGTGCTACGGGACTAGCGGTGGGAGCCTACAATGAGCAGTTCTTC
size: -
D: TRBD2
V: TRBV20-1
J: TRBJ2-1

CDR3: CAYGTSGGKTYNEQFF
DNA: TGTGCCTATGGGACTAGCGGGGGGAAGACCTACAATGAGCAGTTCTTC
size: once
D: TRBD2
V: TRBV30
J: TRBJ2-1

CDR3: CASSAFSGANVLTF
DNA: TGCGCCAGCAGCGCCTTCTCTGGGGCCAACGTCCTGACTTTC
size: -
D: -
V: TRBV5-1
J: TRBJ2-6

CDR3: CASSLVTNEQFF
DNA: TGTGCCAGCAGCTTGGTTACGAATGAGCAGTTCTTC
size: -
D: -
V: TRBV5-5
J: TRBJ2-1

CDR3: CASRDNPGGNTEAFF
DNA: TGCGCCAGCAGAGACAACCCAGGAGGGAACACTGAAGCTTTCTTT
size: many
D: -
V: TRBV5-1
J: TRBJ1-1

CDR3: CATSRDFRETGELFF
DNA: TGTGCCACCAGCAGAGATTTCAGGGAAACCGGGGAGCTGTTTTTT
size: many
D: -
V: TRBV15
J: TRBJ2-2

CDR3: CASSYSDRNLYSNQPQHF
DNA: TGTGCCAGCAGTTACTCGGACAGGAACTTATATAGCAATCAGCCCCAGCATTTT
size: -
D: TRBD1
V: TRBV6-5
J: TRBJ1-5

CDR3: CASSFGTGGYEQYF
DNA: TGCGCCAGCAGCTTCGGGACAGGGGGCTACGAGCAGTACTTC
size: many
D: TRBD1
V: TRBV5-6
J: TRBJ2-7

CDR3: CASRPLTGRNIQYF
DNA: TGTGCCAGCAGGCCATTGACAGGGAGGAACATTCAGTACTTC
size: -
D: -
V: TRBV28
J: TRBJ2-4

CDR3: CAISVGRDEQFF
DNA: TGTGCCATCAGTGTAGGTAGGGATGAGCAGTTCTTC
size: many
D: -
V: TRBV10-3
J: TRBJ2-1

CDR3: CAISDRTGSTDTQYF
DNA: TGTGCCATCAGTGATCGGACCGGCAGCACAGATACGCAGTATTTT
size: many
D: -
V: TRBV10-3
J: TRBJ2-3

CDR3: CASSSWEGVSPLHF
DNA: TGTGCCAGCAGTTCTTGGGAAGGAGTTTCACCCCTCCACTTT
size: -
D: -
V: TRBV5-5
J: TRBJ1-6

CDR3: CATSSGGGSEETQYF
DNA: TGTGCCACCAGCTCAGGAGGGGGTTCGGAGGAGACCCAGTACTTC
size: -
D: -
V: TRBV15
J: TRBJ2-5

CDR3: CAISPLAGGDTGELFF
DNA: TGTGCCATCAGTCCTCTAGCGGGCGGGGATACCGGGGAGCTGTTTTTT
size: -
D: TRBD2
V: TRBV10-3
J: TRBJ2-2

CDR3: CASSQGHSGRTTDTQYF
DNA: TGCGCCAGCAGCCAAGGACATAGCGGGAGGACCACAGATACGCAGTATTTT
size: -
D: TRBD2
V: TRBV4-3
J: TRBJ2-3

CDR3: CASSLAQGYEQYF
DNA: TGCGCCAGCAGCTTGGCCCAGGGCTACGAGCAGTACTTC
size: few
D: -
V: TRBV5-1
J: TRBJ2-7

CDR3: CSATGTGLGETQYF
DNA: TGCAGTGCAACCGGGACAGGCTTGGGCGAGACCCAGTACTTC
size: few
D: TRBD1
V: TRBV20-1
J: TRBJ2-5

CDR3: CASSQEWKTQYF
DNA: TGTGCCAGCAGCCAAGAGTGGAAGACGCAGTATTTT
size: -
D: -
V: TRBV3-1
J: TRBJ2-3

CDR3: CASSKGPGGATGELFF
DNA: TGTGCCAGCAGCAAAGGGCCGGGGGGCGCCACCGGGGAGCTGTTTTTT
size: many
D: -
V: TRBV21-1
J: TRBJ2-2

CDR3: CASSKSNATTGLGTEAFF
DNA: TGTGCCAGCAGCAAGTCTAACGCCACCACAGGGTTAGGCACTGAAGCTTTCTTT
size: few
D: -
V: TRBV21-1
J: TRBJ1-1

CDR3: CSGGSYEQYF
DNA: TGCAGTGGGGGAAGCTACGAGCAGTACTTC
size: few
D: -
V: TRBV20-1
J: TRBJ2-7

CDR3: CASSLVAGSEAFF
DNA: TGCGCCAGCAGCTTGGTAGCAGGGTCTGAAGCTTTCTTT
size: many
D: -
V: TRBV5-1
J: TRBJ1-1

CDR3: CSAAGFGAEAFF
DNA: TGCAGTGCCGCAGGCTTTGGCGCTGAAGCTTTCTTT
size: -
D: -
V: TRBV20-1
J: TRBJ1-1

CDR3: CAVALAGTAYEQYF
DNA: TGTGCCGTTGCTTTAGCGGGGACGGCCTACGAGCAGTACTTC
size: -
D: TRBD2
V: TRBV28
J: TRBJ2-7

CDR3: CASSKGDRPFQETQYF
DNA: TGTGCCAGCAGCAAGGGGGACAGGCCTTTCCAAGAGACCCAGTACTTC
size: few
D: TRBD1
V: TRBV4-2
J: TRBJ2-5

CDR3: CASSSLRGTGGQPQHF
DNA: TGTGCCAGCAGCTCACTCCGTGGGACAGGGGGTCAGCCCCAGCATTTT
size: many
D: TRBD1
V: TRBV12-3/TRBV12-4
J: TRBJ1-5

CDR3: CASSYSGGENEQYF
DNA: TGTGCCAGCAGTTACTCAGGGGGAGAAAACGAGCAGTACTTC
size: few
D: -
V: TRBV6-5
J: TRBJ2-7

CDR3: CASRTGLAGGYF
DNA: TGTGCCAGCAGAACGGGACTAGCGGGGGGCTACTTC
size: few
D: TRBD2
V: TRBV12-3/TRBV12-4
J: TRBJ2-7

CDR3: CASSVGGPRTDTQYF
DNA: TGTGCCAGCAGCGTAGGTGGACCTCGCACAGATACGCAGTATTTT
size: -
D: -
V: TRBV9
J: TRBJ2-3

CDR3: CATSDLGTGGRETQYF
DNA: TGTGCCACCAGTGACCTTGGGACAGGAGGTCGGGAGACCCAGTACTTC
size: -
D: TRBD1
V: TRBV24-1
J: TRBJ2-5

CDR3: CASSLVIGDGQETQYF
DNA: TGTGCCAGCAGCTTAGTGATAGGGGACGGTCAAGAGACCCAGTACTTC
size: many
D: -
V: TRBV7-2
J: TRBJ2-5

CDR3: CASTAPMNTEAFF
DNA: TGTGCCAGCACCGCGCCCATGAACACTGAAGCTTTCTTT
size: many
D: -
V: TRBV5-6
J: TRBJ1-1

CDR3: CASRAGTSGLEQYF
DNA: TGTGCCAGCAGGGCCGGGACTAGCGGGCTCGAGCAGTACTTC
size: -
D: TRBD2
V: TRBV6-1
J: TRBJ2-7

CDR3: CASSQDYQRLMETQYF
DNA: TGCGCCAGCAGCCAAGATTACCAGAGACTCATGGAGACCCAGTACTTC
size: -
D: -
V: TRBV4-3
J: TRBJ2-5

CDR3: CASSLMEASGIPDTQYF
DNA: TGTGCCAGCAGCTTAATGGAGGCTAGCGGGATCCCAGATACGCAGTATTTT
size: -
D: TRBD2
V: TRBV11-2
J: TRBJ2-3

CDR3: CASRGPGDYNEQFF
DNA: TGTGCCAGCAGAGGCCCGGGCGACTACAATGAGCAGTTCTTC
size: -
D: -
V: TRBV28
J: TRBJ2-1

CDR3: CASSLELSGGAEHNEQFF
DNA: TGCGCCAGCAGCTTGGAACTTAGCGGGGGGGCAGAGCACAATGAGCAGTTCTTC
size: -
D: TRBD2
V: TRBV5-1
J: TRBJ2-1

CDR3: CSATQLASGRPTEQFF
DNA: TGCAGTGCTACCCAGTTGGCTAGCGGGAGACCCACTGAGCAGTTCTTC
size: -
D: TRBD2
V: TRBV20-1
J: TRBJ2-1

CDR3: CAISDGRMGETQYF
DNA: TGTGCCATCAGTGATGGCAGGATGGGAGAGACCCAGTACTTC
size: few
D: -
V: TRBV10-3
J: TRBJ2-5

CDR3: CASSLGFPNEQFF
DNA: TGTGCCAGCAGCCTCGGGTTCCCCAATGAGCAGTTCTTC
size: -
D: -
V: TRBV11-3
J: TRBJ2-1

CDR3: CASSGSGTGWDEQFF
DNA: TGCGCCAGCAGCGGCTCCGGGACAGGGTGGGATGAGCAGTTCTTC
size: -
D: TRBD1
V: TRBV5-1
J: TRBJ2-1

CDR3: CSAARETEAFF
DNA: TGCAGCGCAGCCAGGGAAACTGAAGCTTTCTTT
size: few
D: -
V: TRBV29-1
J: TRBJ1-1

CDR3: CASSYGGVSYEQYF
DNA: TGTGCCAGCAGTTACGGTGGGGTCTCCTACGAGCAGTACTTC
size: many
D: -
V: TRBV6-2/TRBV6-3
J: TRBJ2-7

CDR3: CSVAGQGGGEQFF
DNA: TGCAGCGTCGCCGGACAGGGTGGGGGTGAGCAGTTCTTC
size: few
D: TRBD1
V: TRBV29-1
J: TRBJ2-1

CDR3: CASSLGDGELFF
DNA: TGCGCCAGCAGCCTGGGTGACGGGGAGCTGTTTTTT
size: -
D: -
V: TRBV5-1
J: TRBJ2-2

CDR3: CSGSGQGYADTQYF
DNA: TGCAGTGGGTCGGGACAGGGGTACGCAGATACGCAGTATTTT
size: -
D: TRBD1
V: TRBV20-1
J: TRBJ2-3

CDR3: CASSLGGGGYHTDTQYF
DNA: TGTGCCAGCAGTTTAGGGGGCGGGGGATACCACACAGATACGCAGTATTTT
size: -
D: TRBD2
V: TRBV12-3/TRBV12-4
J: TRBJ2-3

CDR3: CASSNDRGVITGELFF
DNA: TGTGCCAGCAGCAACGACAGGGGGGTTATCACCGGGGAGCTGTTTTTT
size: -
D: TRBD1
V: TRBV6-2/TRBV6-3
J: TRBJ2-2

CDR3: CASSERLAGTYEQYF
DNA: TGTGCCAGCAGCGAGAGACTAGCGGGAACCTACGAGCAGTACTTC
size: -
D: TRBD2
V: TRBV5-5
J: TRBJ2-7

CDR3: CASSLAGGLTGELFF
DNA: TGCGCCAGCAGCCTCGCCGGGGGGCTCACCGGGGAGCTGTTTTTT
size: -
D: -
V: TRBV4-3
J: TRBJ2-2

CDR3: CSAPPYGASYNEQFF
DNA: TGCAGTGCTCCCCCCTACGGGGCCTCCTACAATGAGCAGTTCTTC
size: few
D: -
V: TRBV20-1
J: TRBJ2-1